This TCR beta chain was identified in a study of glioma-infiltrating T cells after dendritic cell vaccination. Amplification used 60 V beta primers and 13 J beta primers. Measured with immunoSEQ multiplex PCR; TCRdb has only the in-frame clones, and not every one. In the table there are more than 20,000 clones, 79% of which are singletons. As regards this clone: Its antigen is currently unknown.

Notes on the study in general: Complete blood and tumor specimen sets were limited to few patients.

The CDR3 totals 15 residues. V dropped 3 bases and J dropped 2; count of bases not matched to a gene: 1. The V gene's germline CDR1 is SGDLS and CDR2 YYNGEE. The specimen was blood, collected before dendritic cell vaccination. The chain is built from TRBV9 and TRBJ2-7, with 14 positions matching TRBD2. This clonotype originated in a human donor with glioblastoma. The CDR3 DNA sequence: TGTGCCAGCAGCGCGACTAGCGGGGGGGCCTACGAGCAGTACTTC. Protein sequence: CASSATSGGAYEQYF.